This entry concerns a single T cell receptor beta chain. The antigen is unknown. This entry is derived from a study of cytomegalovirus exposure and HLA in healthy donors. Germline values: CDR1 PRHDT, CDR2 FYEKMQ (reference sequence). The J segment lost 4 bases and the V segment lost 5 bases, leaving 6 bases of the junction unmatched. The CDR3 sequence is 14 residues long. PCR involved 60 Vbeta and 13 Jbeta primers. The authors' processing: Later reanalysis found around 84 million unique TCR beta chains, around 10 million of them shared. Profiled with immunoSEQ multiplex PCR; TCRdb holds only in-frame clones, not every one. The V and J calls and the clone size are those of that table, but D and trimming were determined from the DNA. This sample carries more than 85,000 clones, roughly 78% of them seen once, and the ten largest clones take approximately 1.3%. Whole-study findings and limits: A later analysis reportedly found fewer N-insertions in an Asian-associated ancestry cluster than the approximately 700-donor mean. Researchers reported from a later analysis that most CMV-associated TCR beta chains appeared HLA-restricted.

Healthy bone marrow donors made up the donors. The source is a woman aged 30 to 39 in good health and CMV-seronegative. The chain uses TRBV13 and TRBJ2-7; 9 nucleotides align to TRBD1. Sequencing input: PBMCs. The CDR3 here is CASSPGQGLYEQYF. CDR3 sequence (DNA): TGTGCCAGCAGCCCGGGACAGGGCTTGTACGAGCAGTACTTC.